These 30 T cell receptor beta chains originate from one sample sequenced in a study of T cells in Graves' hyperthyroidism and ophthalmopathy. RNA transcripts provided the source from which TCR beta CDR3 regions were amplified. A set of HTBI primers served as the primers for a first-round RT-PCR of the TCR CDR3. A single record per CDR3 protein comes from TCRdb applying MiXCR to the multiplex PCR reads. There are 400,000 or so distinct CDR3 sequences in the sample; roughly 15% occur only once, and around 20% lies in the top ten. Material for sequencing was blood. The origin of the receptors is a woman aged 25 to 39 with Graves' ophthalmopathy.

Many counts were recorded for this clonotype. V gene TRBV20-1 combines with J gene TRBJ2-7; D unresolved. This CDR3 has 12 residues. The V gene's germline CDR1 is DFQATT and CDR2 SNEGSKA (reference sequence). V lost 6 bases and J 3 bases, leaving 12 bases between the germline ends. This CDR3 reads CSAQPGDYEQYF. Written as DNA, the CDR3 is TGCAGTGCCCAACCCGGAGACTACGAGCAGTACTTC.

The chain is built from TRBV6-1 and TRBJ1-1; D perhaps matches TRBD1 (5 bases). CDR1 and CDR2 from the germline V gene are MNHNS and SASEGT. Trimming removed 6 bases at V and 3 bases at J, with 20 bases between. The CDR3 has 16 residues. In nucleotides, the CDR3 is TGTGCCAGCAGGGCCGGGACTCCGAGGGTGGACACTGAAGCTTTCTTT. It is translated as CASRAGTPRVDTEAFF.

This clonotype was observed at least ten times. The chain joins TRBV27 to TRBJ1-5; possibly TRBD1 for D (6 bases). V was pared by 7 bases and J by 7 bases, with 20 bases between. This CDR3 has 15 residues. CDR1 and CDR2 from the germline V gene are MNHEY and SMNVEV (reference sequence). The CDR3 sequence is CASNPRGGLGQPQHF. The CDR3 DNA sequence: TGTGCCAGCAACCCCAGGGGAGGGTTGGGGCAGCCCCAGCATTTT.

This clonotype was picked up many times. This chain joins TRBV28 and TRBJ1-2; D is unresolved. The CDR3 is 11 residues long. Deletions cut 3 bases from V and 8 bases from J, with 7 bases between. Germline CDR1 is MDHEN and CDR2 is SYDVKM. Written as DNA, the CDR3 is TGTGCCAGCAGTTTGGGGATGGGCTACACCTTC. Translating it yields CASSLGMGYTF.

Details on this clonotype: A clone one base away is much larger, so this may be a read error. The genes are TRBV5-6 and TRBJ2-1; D is possibly TRBD1 (5 bases). The end of the DNA is better explained by TRBJ2-7, so the J call may be wrong. The length of the CDR3 is 15 residues. CDR1 and CDR2 (germline): SGHDT, YYEEEE. This CDR3 is CASIPGPSPLNEQYF. CDR3 sequence (DNA): TGTGCCAGCATTCCAGGGCCGTCCCCTCTCAATGAGCAGTACTTC.

The CDR3 bases are TGCAGTGCTAGAGTGGGCCGACAGAAGGATGGCTACACCTTC. It translates to CSARVGRQKDGYTF. The chain is built from TRBV20-1 and TRBJ1-2; tentatively, D is TRBD1 (5 bases). CDR3 length equals 14 residues. Germline CDR1 reads DFQATT; CDR2 reads SNEGSKA (reference sequence). V lost 1 base to trimming and J lost 6 bases, with 15 bases between them.

With respect to this clonotype: A much larger clonotype is one base distant, so this may be a read error. The CDR3 protein is CASSPRGQGEQFF. CDR3 nucleotide sequence: TGTGCCAGCAGTCCTCGGGGGCAGGGTGAGCAGTTCTTC. The chain employs TRBV12-3 or TRBV12-4 and TRBJ2-1; D possibly matches TRBD1 or TRBD2 (6 bases each). Trimming removed 5 bases from V and 9 bases from J, with 14 bases in between. This CDR3 has 13 amino acids.

This clonotype was observed a handful of times. The chain carries TRBV19 and TRBJ2-1; 13 bases align to TRBD2. The germline V gene encodes CDR1 LNHDA and CDR2 SQIVND (reference sequence). The V and J ends lost 8 bases and 10 bases, in that order; junction bases with no gene match: 11. This CDR3 is built from 15 residues. The CDR3 sequence: CASARSGTSGDEQFF. For the CDR3, the DNA is TGTGCCAGTGCTAGAAGTGGGACTAGCGGGGACGAGCAGTTCTTC. The full variable domain, completed using reference TRBV19 and TRBJ2-1, is DGGITQSPKYLFRKEGQNVTLSCEQNLNHDAMYWYRQDPGQGLRLIYYSQIVNDFQKGDIAEGYSVSREKKESFPLTVTSAQKNPTAFYLCASARSGTSGDEQFFGPGTRLTVL.

This clonotype came up many times. The chain recombines TRBV28 with TRBJ2-1, with a weak D call TRBD2 (6 bases). Trimming took off 8 bases at V and 6 bases at J, with 11 bases between the two ends. Germline loops: CDR1 MDHEN, CDR2 SYDVKM. The CDR3 is made up of 12 amino acids. CDR3 nucleotides: TGTGCCAGCTCCTTCGGGAGCAATGAGCAGTTCTTC. Protein product: CASSFGSNEQFF.

This clonotype was found many times. The rearrangement links TRBV12-3 or TRBV12-4 to TRBJ2-3; D is tentatively TRBD1 or TRBD2 (6 bases each). CDR3 length: 15 amino acids. V was clipped by 6 bases and J by 3 bases, with 16 bases between them. In DNA, the CDR3 is TGTGCCAGCAGCTGGGGGGCTATTAATACAGATACGCAGTATTTT. As protein: CASSWGAINTDTQYF.

As to this clonotype: Just one base apart from a much larger clone, this may be a read error. This chain uses TRBV27 with TRBJ2-1, with D unclear. CDR1 is MNHEY, CDR2 SMNVEV, per germline (reference sequence). With 2 bases removed from V and 6 bases from J, the gap between germline ends came to 2 bases. The CDR3 totals 11 residues. CDR3 in DNA: TGTGCCAGCAGTTTACCCAATGAGCAGTTCTTC. Amino acid sequence: CASSLPNEQFF.

This clonotype was picked up many times. The CDR3 sequence: CASSLSRGGKTQYF. CDR3 coding DNA: TGTGCCAGCAGTTTAAGTCGGGGGGGAAAGACCCAGTACTTC. The genes are TRBV12-3 or TRBV12-4 and TRBJ2-5, with 8 positions matching TRBD2. The CDR3 is 14 residues long. V was pared by 2 bases and J by 6 bases, with 5 bases of the junction left unmatched.

This clonotype was counted ten times or more. This sequence joins TRBV28 and TRBJ1-5; D uncertain. V was cut by 8 bases and J by 5 bases, with 16 bases left in between. Germline V gene data show CDR1 as MDHEN and CDR2 as SYDVKM. This CDR3 comprises 14 residues. This CDR3 reads CASRQRAVDQPQHF. In nucleotides, the CDR3 is TGTGCCAGCCGACAAAGGGCAGTCGATCAGCCCCAGCATTTT.

This clonotype was picked up many times. The gene calls are TRBV6-1 and TRBJ1-1; TRBD1 matches at 7 bases. Germline V gene lookup returns CDR1 MNHNS and CDR2 SASEGT. The CDR3 totals 14 residues. V lost 6 bases, J lost 1 base, and 5 bases stayed unmatched. The CDR3 region is CASRLGTANTEAFF. In nucleotides, the CDR3 is TGTGCCAGCAGACTCGGGACAGCGAACACTGAAGCTTTCTTT.

Worth noting for this clonotype: A much larger clone is a single base away; this may be a read error. The V gene is TRBV27, the J gene TRBJ2-7; 9 nucleotides align to TRBD2. Germline V gives CDR1 MNHEY, CDR2 SMNVEV (reference sequence). This CDR3 contains 14 residues. J was trimmed by 9 bases and V by 8 bases; bases with no gene match: 14. In DNA, the CDR3 is TGTGCCAGCCATGGCCTAGCGGGGATAGGCGGGCAGTACTTC. This translates into CASHGLAGIGGQYF.

The chain combines TRBV2 with TRBJ1-1; no firm D call. Trimming stripped 3 bases from V and 1 base from J, with 6 bases between. Per the germline V gene, CDR1 is SNHLY and CDR2 is FYNNEI. There are 13 residues in the CDR3. DNA of the CDR3: TGTGCCAGCAGTGATTCCGAGAACACTGAAGCTTTCTTT. Amino acids: CASSDSENTEAFF. Full variable domain (outside the CDR3, taken from reference TRBV2 and TRBJ1-1): EPEVTQTPSHQVTQMGQEVILRCVPISNHLYFYWYRQILGQKVEFLVSFYNNEISEKSEIFDDQFSVERPDGSNFTLKIRSTKLEDSAMYFCASSDSENTEAFFGQGTRLTVV.

The chain uses TRBV7-9 and TRBJ1-2, with 9 nucleotides matching TRBD1. The CDR3 has 17 amino acids. Germline V gene sequence: CDR1 SEHNR, CDR2 FQNEAQ (reference sequence). The junction had 9 bases not matched to a gene; V was cut back by 0 bases and J by 4 bases. The chain's CDR3 is CASSLAGTGTYTYGYTF. The CDR3 region has the DNA TGTGCCAGCAGCTTAGCAGGGACAGGGACATATACCTATGGCTACACCTTC.

The chain employs TRBV29-1 and TRBJ2-2; TRBD1 aligns across 10 bases. The J segment lost 3 bases and the V segment lost 7 bases, leaving 2 bases of the junction unmatched. The CDR3 spans 13 residues. Germline CDR1 and CDR2: SQVTM and ANQGSEA. CDR3 sequence reads: CSGGTGDTGELFF. The CDR3 DNA reads TGCAGCGGAGGGACAGGGGACACCGGGGAGCTGTTTTTT.

This clonotype was observed at least ten times. J is TRBJ2-3 and V is TRBV7-8, with TRBD2 matching 13 bases. There are 16 residues in the CDR3. Germline trimming cut 5 bases from V and 6 bases from J; bases unmatched to any gene: 8. Germline assignment: CDR1 SGHVS and CDR2 FQNEAQ. CDR3 in DNA: TGTGCCAGCAGCGACACTAGCGGGGGGGCGACCGATACGCAGTATTTT. Translated, it gives CASSDTSGGATDTQYF.

This clonotype was observed a handful of times. The J gene is TRBJ2-1, the V gene TRBV19; 7 bases line up with TRBD2. Germline CDR1 and CDR2: LNHDA and SQIVND (reference sequence). V lost 3 bases to trimming and J lost 7 bases; unmatched junction nucleotides: 12. This CDR3 has 16 residues. The chain's CDR3 is CASSIFRVGGGNEQFF. The CDR3 nucleotides are TGTGCCAGTAGTATTTTTCGGGTGGGCGGGGGTAATGAGCAGTTCTTC.

This clonotype was observed many times. The rearrangement links TRBV11-2 to TRBJ2-7, with 10 nucleotides matching TRBD2. The CDR3 is 19 amino acids. The V gene end was trimmed by 6 bases and the J gene end by 8 bases; junction bases not matched to a gene: 25. The V gene's germline CDR1 is SGHAT and CDR2 FQNNGV. The CDR3 region has the DNA TGTGCCAGCAGGGGAATAGCGGGGGGCCTACCATCTCACTCCTCTCAGCAGTACTTC. The encoded protein is CASRGIAGGLPSHSSQQYF.

As for this clonotype: This may come from a read error, since a much larger clone is one base off. V is TRBV7-9 and J is TRBJ2-1; 8 positions agree with TRBD2. Germline lookup yields CDR1 SEHNR and CDR2 FQNEAQ (reference sequence). Trimming removed 8 bases from V and 7 bases from J; junction bases left unmatched: 13. There are 15 residues in the CDR3. CDR3 residues: CASCPLRGGLNEQFF. In nucleotides, the CDR3 is TGTGCCAGCTGCCCCCTCCGGGGGGGGTTAAATGAGCAGTTCTTC.

This clonotype has ten or more counts. The genes are TRBV29-1 and TRBJ2-1; D is possibly TRBD2 (5 bases). Germline V gene lookup returns CDR1 SQVTM and CDR2 ANQGSEA. The CDR3 is made up of 17 amino acids. Trimming took off 6 bases at V and 3 bases at J, with 24 bases between the two ends. The CDR3 DNA sequence: TGCAGCGTATACCAATTCCGGGGTAGGGTTGACTACAATGAGCAGTTCTTC. Protein product: CSVYQFRGRVDYNEQFF.

This clonotype was seen repeatedly, ten times or more. J is TRBJ2-7 and V is TRBV7-9; D perhaps matches TRBD2 (6 bases). V shed 11 bases and J shed 2 bases, with 13 bases lying between them. This CDR3 spans 12 amino acids. Germline lookup yields CDR1 SEHNR and CDR2 FQNEAQ (reference sequence). The CDR3 DNA reads TGTGCCTCCACGGGGGAGGCCTACGAGCAGTACTTC. This translates into CASTGEAYEQYF.

Ten or more counts support this clonotype. The chain combines TRBV28 with TRBJ2-2, with D perhaps TRBD1 or TRBD2 (6 bases each). Trimming cost V 3 bases and J 5 bases, with 16 bases left between them. Germline V gives CDR1 MDHEN, CDR2 SYDVKM. The CDR3 consists of 16 residues. CDR3 sequence: CASSLYSGARTGELFF. In nucleotides, the CDR3 is TGTGCCAGCAGTTTGTATTCGGGGGCGCGGACCGGGGAGCTGTTTTTT.

In this sample, this clonotype turned up a few times. The chain joins TRBV5-1 to TRBJ2-1; perhaps TRBD2 as D (5 bases). Germline V gene data show CDR1 as SGHRS and CDR2 as YFSETQ. V was shortened by 2 bases and J by 7 bases, with 13 bases between the two germline ends. The CDR3 is 14 residues long. CDR3 region: CASSFGGSGNEQFF. The CDR3 bases are TGCGCCAGCAGCTTCGGAGGATCCGGGAATGAGCAGTTCTTC.

This clonotype was counted ten times or more. V gene TRBV27 combines with J gene TRBJ1-3; 8 positions agree with TRBD1. Germline V CDR1 and CDR2: MNHEY, SMNVEV (reference sequence). This CDR3 is built from 16 residues. J lost 0 bases, V lost 3 bases, and 4 bases had no gene match. The CDR3 loop is CASSLTGVGSGNTIYF. CDR3 sequence (DNA): TGTGCCAGCAGTTTGACAGGGGTTGGCTCTGGAAACACCATATATTTT.

This clonotype has more than one count but fewer than ten. The chain recombines TRBV19 with TRBJ2-2; no firm D call. The V end was cut by 0 bases, the J end by 2 bases, with 7 bases between. The CDR3 runs 15 residues. CDR1 is LNHDA and CDR2 is SQIVND in the germline V gene (reference sequence). The CDR3 spells CASSIEALNTGELFF. The CDR3 coding sequence is TGTGCCAGTAGTATAGAAGCCCTTAACACCGGGGAGCTGTTTTTT.

The chain combines TRBV9 with TRBJ2-7; TRBD2 is a possible D gene (5 bases). Trimming left V 2 bases short and J 3 bases short, with 12 bases between. The CDR3 runs to 14 residues. Germline V CDR1 and CDR2: SGDLS, YYNGEE. CDR3 sequence: CASSVDVRGYEQYF. CDR3 DNA: TGTGCCAGCAGCGTCGATGTCCGGGGCTACGAGCAGTACTTC.

The chain employs TRBV5-4 and TRBJ2-1; 10 bases are shared with TRBD1. The junction had 4 bases not matched to a gene; V was cut back by 4 bases and J by 3 bases. The length of the CDR3 is 15 residues. The germline gives CDR1 SGHNT, CDR2 YYREEE (reference sequence). For the CDR3, the DNA is TGTGCCAGCAGCGGGGGGACAGGGGTCTACAATGAGCAGTTCTTC. This encodes CASSGGTGVYNEQFF.